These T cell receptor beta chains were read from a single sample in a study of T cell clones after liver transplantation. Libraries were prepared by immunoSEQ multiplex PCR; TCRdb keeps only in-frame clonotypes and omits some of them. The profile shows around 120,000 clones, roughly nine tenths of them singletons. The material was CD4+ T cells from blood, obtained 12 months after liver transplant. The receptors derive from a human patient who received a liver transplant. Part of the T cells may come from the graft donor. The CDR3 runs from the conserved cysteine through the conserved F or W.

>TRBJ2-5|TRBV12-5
CASGLVQQETQYF
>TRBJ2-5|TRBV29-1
CSVGAGGETQYF
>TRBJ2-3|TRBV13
CASSLRTSGTDTQYF
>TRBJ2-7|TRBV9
CASSVGDGSGSYLSSYEQYF
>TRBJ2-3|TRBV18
CASSPPSRTDTQYF
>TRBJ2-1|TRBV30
CAWDLAGSSYNEQFF
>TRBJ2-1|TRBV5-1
CASSPGGLAGEQFF
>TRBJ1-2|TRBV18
CASSRDRNGRYTF
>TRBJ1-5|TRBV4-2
CASSQVVATNQPQHF
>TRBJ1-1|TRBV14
CARYRNTLGLTVMNTEAFF
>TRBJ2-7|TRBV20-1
CSARRDYEQYF
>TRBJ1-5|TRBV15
CATSSGTNTGQPQHF
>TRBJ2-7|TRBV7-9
CASSLQVPYEQYF
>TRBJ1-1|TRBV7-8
CASSLNIRAGRSAFF
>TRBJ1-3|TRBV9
CATTRGSTGNTIYF
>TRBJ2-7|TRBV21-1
CASSKERDEQYF
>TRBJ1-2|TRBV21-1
CASSAQDRGRGGYTF
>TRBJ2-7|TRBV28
CASSGTDGYYEQYF
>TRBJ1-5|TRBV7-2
CASSIGQGIFQPQHF
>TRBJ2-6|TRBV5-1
CASSLGQISGANVLTF
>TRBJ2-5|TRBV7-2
CASSRQGLAGAETQYF
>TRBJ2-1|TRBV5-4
CASSLDGSRNEQFF
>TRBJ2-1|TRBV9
CASSVDPSGIYNEQFF
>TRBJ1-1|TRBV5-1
CASRQGGDTEAFF
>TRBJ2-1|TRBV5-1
CASSIPTSGDYNEQFF
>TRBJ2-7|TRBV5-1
CASSFEASGYEQYF
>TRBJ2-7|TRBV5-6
CASSYGAVFFQYF
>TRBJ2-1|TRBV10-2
CASSEQSSYNEQFF
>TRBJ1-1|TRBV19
CASMNMRNTEAFF
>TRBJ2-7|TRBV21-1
CASSKEPQGLYEQYF
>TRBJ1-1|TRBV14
CASSQGQGTEAFF
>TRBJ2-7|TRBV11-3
CASSLDPGGLADQYF
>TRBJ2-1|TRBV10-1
CASSESAEGENEQFF